This TCR beta chain was found in a study of T-cell reconstitution after alpha-beta-depleted transplantation in children. Study outcomes and limitations: Fresh T-cell production supplied most of the T-cell counts and diversity seen one year after transplant. There were some patients whose high TCRbeta diversity at day 60 came from surviving recipient T cells and thymic progenitors.

Molecular barcoding with unique molecular identifiers was used for the TCRbeta library. Each CDR3 protein is one row after TCRdb ran MiXCR on the PCR reads. The table records a few hundred thousand distinct CDR3 sequences, 13% of them present only once. Trimming stripped 7 bases from V and 8 bases from J, with 11 bases between. CDR3 size: 11 residues. Looked up from germline, CDR1 is SQVTM and CDR2 is ANQGSEA. A note on this clonotype: What it binds is not known.

Sequencing used PBMCs, mostly from graft donor cells, obtained 360 days after TCRalphabeta/CD19-depleted stem cell transplant. The TCR sequence derives from a male patient between 5 and 17 years old who had a stem cell transplant for acute myeloid leukemia, so the T cells may come from the graft donor. The V gene is TRBV29-1, the J gene TRBJ2-2; possible D gene TRBD1, 6 bases. CDR3: CSAQRGGELFF. Written as DNA, the CDR3 is TGCAGCGCCCAAAGGGGGGGGGAGCTGTTTTTT.